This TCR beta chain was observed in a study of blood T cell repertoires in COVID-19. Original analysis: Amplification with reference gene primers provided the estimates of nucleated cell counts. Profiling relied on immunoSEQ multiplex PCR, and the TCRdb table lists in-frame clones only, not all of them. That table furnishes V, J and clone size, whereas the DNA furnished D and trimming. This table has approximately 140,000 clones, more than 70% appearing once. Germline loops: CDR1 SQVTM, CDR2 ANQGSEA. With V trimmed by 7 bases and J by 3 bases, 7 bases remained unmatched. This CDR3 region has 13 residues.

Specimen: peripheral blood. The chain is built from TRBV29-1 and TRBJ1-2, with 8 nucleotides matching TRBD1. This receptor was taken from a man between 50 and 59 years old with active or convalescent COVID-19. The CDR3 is CSAAQGGHYGYTF. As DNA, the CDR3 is TGCAGCGCTGCACAGGGGGGGCACTATGGCTACACCTTC.